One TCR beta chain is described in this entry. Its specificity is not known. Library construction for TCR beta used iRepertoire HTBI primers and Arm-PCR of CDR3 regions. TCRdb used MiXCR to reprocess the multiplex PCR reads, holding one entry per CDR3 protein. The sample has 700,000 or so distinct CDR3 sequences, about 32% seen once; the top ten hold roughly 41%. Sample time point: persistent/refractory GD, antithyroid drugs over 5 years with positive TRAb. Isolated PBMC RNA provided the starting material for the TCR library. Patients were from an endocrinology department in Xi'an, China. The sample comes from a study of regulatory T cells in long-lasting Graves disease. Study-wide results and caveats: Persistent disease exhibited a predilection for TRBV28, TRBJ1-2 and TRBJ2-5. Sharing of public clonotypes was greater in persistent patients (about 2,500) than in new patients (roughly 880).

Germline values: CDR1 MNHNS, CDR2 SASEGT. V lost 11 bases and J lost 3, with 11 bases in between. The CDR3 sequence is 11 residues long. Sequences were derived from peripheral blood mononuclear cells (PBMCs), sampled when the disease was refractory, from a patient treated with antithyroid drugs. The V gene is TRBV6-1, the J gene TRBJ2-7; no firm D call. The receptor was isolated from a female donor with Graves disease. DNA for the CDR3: TGTGCCGCGACGTCCGGCTACGAGCAGTACTTC. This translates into CAATSGYEQYF.